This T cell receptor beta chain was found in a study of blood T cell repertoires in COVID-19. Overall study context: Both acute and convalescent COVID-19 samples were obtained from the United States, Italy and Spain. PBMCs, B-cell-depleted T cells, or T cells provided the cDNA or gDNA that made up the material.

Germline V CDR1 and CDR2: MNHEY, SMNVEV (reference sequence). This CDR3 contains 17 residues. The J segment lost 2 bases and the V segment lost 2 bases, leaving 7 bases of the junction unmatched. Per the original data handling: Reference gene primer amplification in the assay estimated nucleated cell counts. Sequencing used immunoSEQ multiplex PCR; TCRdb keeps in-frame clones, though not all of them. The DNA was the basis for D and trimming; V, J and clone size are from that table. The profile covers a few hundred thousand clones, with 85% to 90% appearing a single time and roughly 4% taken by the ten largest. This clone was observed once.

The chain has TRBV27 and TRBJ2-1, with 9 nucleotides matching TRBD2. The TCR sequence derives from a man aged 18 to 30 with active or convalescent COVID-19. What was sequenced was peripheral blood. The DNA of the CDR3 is TGTGCCAGCAGTTTAGGGGCTAGCGGGGCCGCCTACAATGAGCAGTTCTTC. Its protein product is CASSLGASGAAYNEQFF.